This entry lists 12 T cell receptor beta chains sequenced from one sample in a study of T-cell reconstitution after alpha-beta-depleted transplantation in children. TCRbeta library construction was performed incorporating unique molecular identifiers. TCRdb fed the PCR reads into MiXCR, producing one record per CDR3 protein. This sample carries approximately 590,000 distinct CDR3 sequences, about 10% of them seen once, and the ten largest clones take about 4.3%. Specimen: PBMCs from the stem cell graft donor, collected from the stem cell graft. These receptors were taken from a human donor who donated a stem cell graft to a child with acute myeloid leukemia.

This clonotype was detected only a few times. The rearrangement joins TRBV20-1 to TRBJ1-5, with 11 bases lining up with TRBD1. The CDR3 totals 16 residues. V lost 3 bases to trimming and J lost 1 base; unmatched junction nucleotides: 5. Germline-derived CDR1 and CDR2 are DFQATT and SNEGSKA (reference sequence). For the CDR3, the DNA is TGCAGTGCTAGGCGCCGGGACAGGGGGAGCAATCAGCCCCAGCATTTT. Translated: CSARRRDRGSNQPQHF.

This clonotype turned up a few times. This chain joins TRBV29-1 and TRBJ1-2; TRBD1 might be the D (6 bases). Germline V gene sequence: CDR1 SQVTM, CDR2 ANQGSEA. The CDR3 has 13 amino acids. The V and J ends lost 1 base and 4 bases respectively, with 10 bases between them. CDR3 in amino acids: CSVEVRGGYGYTF. The CDR3 DNA reads TGCAGCGTTGAAGTCAGGGGTGGCTATGGCTACACCTTC.

CDR3 DNA sequence: TGCAGTGTCATCGTAACGGGACAGGGGTCCTCCTACGAGCAGTACTTC. Translating gives CSVIVTGQGSSYEQYF. This chain links TRBV20-1 with TRBJ2-7; 10 nucleotides match TRBD1. The J segment lost 0 bases and the V segment lost 7 bases, leaving 12 bases of the junction unmatched. This CDR3 is 16 amino acids long. The germline CDR1 and CDR2 sequences are DFQATT and SNEGSKA (reference sequence).

This clonotype was seen a handful of times. The CDR3 DNA reads as TGCAGTGCTAGAGAAGGGACTAGTCAAGAGACCCAGTACTTC. This translates into CSAREGTSQETQYF. The chain employs TRBV20-1 and TRBJ2-5; 8 bases map to TRBD2. This CDR3 spans 14 amino acids. Trimming cost V 0 bases and J 2 bases; bases outside gene matches: 2. Germline CDR1 reads DFQATT; CDR2 reads SNEGSKA (reference sequence).

This sequence joins TRBV4-3 and TRBJ2-7, with 11 bases identical to TRBD2. CDR1 is LGHNA, CDR2 YSLEER, per germline. With V trimmed by 3 bases and J by 2 bases, 9 bases remained unmatched. This CDR3 is built from 17 residues. CDR3 amino acids: CASSQGLTSGITYEQYF. CDR3 in DNA: TGCGCCAGCAGCCAGGGATTGACTAGCGGGATAACCTACGAGCAGTACTTC.

This clonotype came up a few times. The rearrangement joins TRBV7-1 to TRBJ2-2; 8 bases agree with TRBD2. TRBV7-1 is reported as an ORF; its role is uncertain. The CDR3 totals 22 residues. With V trimmed by 3 bases and J by 0 bases, 21 bases remained unmatched. CDR3 sequence: CASSSPGTSCSVSPSNTGELFF. The CDR3 nucleotides read TGTGCCAGCAGCTCCCCCGGGACTAGTTGCTCGGTGAGCCCTTCGAACACCGGGGAGCTGTTTTTT.

The chain has TRBV25-1 and TRBJ1-4; D might be TRBD1 (5 bases). Deletions cut 8 bases from V and 1 base from J, with 11 bases between. Germline V gene data show CDR1 as MGHDK and CDR2 as SYGVNS. CDR3 size: 14 residues. CDR3 nucleotide sequence: TGTGCCAGCCGGGGGGTCCTAACTAATGAAAAACTGTTTTTT. This encodes CASRGVLTNEKLFF.

This clonotype came up many times. The CDR3 sequence: CASSLGEESAQYF. Here the CDR3 DNA reads TGCGCCAGCAGCTTGGGGGAGGAGTCGGCCCAGTACTTC. V usage is TRBV5-1 and J usage is TRBJ2-5, with D maybe TRBD2 (6 bases). Germline V lookup: CDR1 SGHRS, CDR2 YFSETQ. V was shortened by 0 bases and J by 9 bases, with 12 bases between the two germline ends. The CDR3 totals 13 residues.

V usage is TRBV7-2 and J usage is TRBJ1-2; the D is unclear. The V and J ends lost 3 bases and 0 bases respectively, with 8 bases between them. The V gene's germline CDR1 is SGHTA and CDR2 FQGNSA. There are 14 residues in the CDR3. The CDR3 here is CASSFGTSNYGYTF. The DNA for the CDR3 is TGTGCCAGCAGCTTCGGCACATCTAACTATGGCTACACCTTC.

This clonotype was detected ten times or more. CDR3 DNA: TGTGCCAGCAGCTTCGAGGGAGGGTACACCGGGGAGCTGTTTTTT. It specifies CASSFEGGYTGELFF. This chain connects TRBV5-6 to TRBJ2-2, with 7 bases aligning to TRBD2. There are 15 residues in the CDR3. In germline, CDR1 is SGHDT, CDR2 YYEEEE. The V segment lost 2 bases and the J segment 3 bases; nucleotides outside the gene matches: 4.

This clonotype was detected ten times or more. This rearrangement joins TRBV7-8 to TRBJ2-5; D ambiguous. Between the trimmed V and J ends, which lost 6 bases and 2 bases, there was a span of 4 bases. The CDR3 runs 11 residues. Germline CDR1 and CDR2: SGHVS and FQNEAQ. The CDR3 spells CASRQQETQYF. CDR3 nucleotides: TGTGCCAGCAGACAGCAAGAGACCCAGTACTTC. Drawing the rest from reference TRBV7-8 and TRBJ2-5, the complete variable domain is GAGVSQSPRYKVAKRGQDVALRCDPISGHVSLFWYQQALGQGPEFLTYFQNEAQLDKSGLPSDRFFAERPEGSVSTLKIQRTQQEDSAVYLCASRQQETQYFGPGTRLLVL.

The chain carries TRBV12-3 or TRBV12-4 and TRBJ2-3; no clear D gene. Trimming stripped 4 bases from V and 6 bases from J, with 11 bases between. The CDR3 is 13 residues long. The CDR3 DNA reads TGTGCCAGCAGTTCCCCATCCTTGGATACGCAGTATTTT. It specifies CASSSPSLDTQYF.